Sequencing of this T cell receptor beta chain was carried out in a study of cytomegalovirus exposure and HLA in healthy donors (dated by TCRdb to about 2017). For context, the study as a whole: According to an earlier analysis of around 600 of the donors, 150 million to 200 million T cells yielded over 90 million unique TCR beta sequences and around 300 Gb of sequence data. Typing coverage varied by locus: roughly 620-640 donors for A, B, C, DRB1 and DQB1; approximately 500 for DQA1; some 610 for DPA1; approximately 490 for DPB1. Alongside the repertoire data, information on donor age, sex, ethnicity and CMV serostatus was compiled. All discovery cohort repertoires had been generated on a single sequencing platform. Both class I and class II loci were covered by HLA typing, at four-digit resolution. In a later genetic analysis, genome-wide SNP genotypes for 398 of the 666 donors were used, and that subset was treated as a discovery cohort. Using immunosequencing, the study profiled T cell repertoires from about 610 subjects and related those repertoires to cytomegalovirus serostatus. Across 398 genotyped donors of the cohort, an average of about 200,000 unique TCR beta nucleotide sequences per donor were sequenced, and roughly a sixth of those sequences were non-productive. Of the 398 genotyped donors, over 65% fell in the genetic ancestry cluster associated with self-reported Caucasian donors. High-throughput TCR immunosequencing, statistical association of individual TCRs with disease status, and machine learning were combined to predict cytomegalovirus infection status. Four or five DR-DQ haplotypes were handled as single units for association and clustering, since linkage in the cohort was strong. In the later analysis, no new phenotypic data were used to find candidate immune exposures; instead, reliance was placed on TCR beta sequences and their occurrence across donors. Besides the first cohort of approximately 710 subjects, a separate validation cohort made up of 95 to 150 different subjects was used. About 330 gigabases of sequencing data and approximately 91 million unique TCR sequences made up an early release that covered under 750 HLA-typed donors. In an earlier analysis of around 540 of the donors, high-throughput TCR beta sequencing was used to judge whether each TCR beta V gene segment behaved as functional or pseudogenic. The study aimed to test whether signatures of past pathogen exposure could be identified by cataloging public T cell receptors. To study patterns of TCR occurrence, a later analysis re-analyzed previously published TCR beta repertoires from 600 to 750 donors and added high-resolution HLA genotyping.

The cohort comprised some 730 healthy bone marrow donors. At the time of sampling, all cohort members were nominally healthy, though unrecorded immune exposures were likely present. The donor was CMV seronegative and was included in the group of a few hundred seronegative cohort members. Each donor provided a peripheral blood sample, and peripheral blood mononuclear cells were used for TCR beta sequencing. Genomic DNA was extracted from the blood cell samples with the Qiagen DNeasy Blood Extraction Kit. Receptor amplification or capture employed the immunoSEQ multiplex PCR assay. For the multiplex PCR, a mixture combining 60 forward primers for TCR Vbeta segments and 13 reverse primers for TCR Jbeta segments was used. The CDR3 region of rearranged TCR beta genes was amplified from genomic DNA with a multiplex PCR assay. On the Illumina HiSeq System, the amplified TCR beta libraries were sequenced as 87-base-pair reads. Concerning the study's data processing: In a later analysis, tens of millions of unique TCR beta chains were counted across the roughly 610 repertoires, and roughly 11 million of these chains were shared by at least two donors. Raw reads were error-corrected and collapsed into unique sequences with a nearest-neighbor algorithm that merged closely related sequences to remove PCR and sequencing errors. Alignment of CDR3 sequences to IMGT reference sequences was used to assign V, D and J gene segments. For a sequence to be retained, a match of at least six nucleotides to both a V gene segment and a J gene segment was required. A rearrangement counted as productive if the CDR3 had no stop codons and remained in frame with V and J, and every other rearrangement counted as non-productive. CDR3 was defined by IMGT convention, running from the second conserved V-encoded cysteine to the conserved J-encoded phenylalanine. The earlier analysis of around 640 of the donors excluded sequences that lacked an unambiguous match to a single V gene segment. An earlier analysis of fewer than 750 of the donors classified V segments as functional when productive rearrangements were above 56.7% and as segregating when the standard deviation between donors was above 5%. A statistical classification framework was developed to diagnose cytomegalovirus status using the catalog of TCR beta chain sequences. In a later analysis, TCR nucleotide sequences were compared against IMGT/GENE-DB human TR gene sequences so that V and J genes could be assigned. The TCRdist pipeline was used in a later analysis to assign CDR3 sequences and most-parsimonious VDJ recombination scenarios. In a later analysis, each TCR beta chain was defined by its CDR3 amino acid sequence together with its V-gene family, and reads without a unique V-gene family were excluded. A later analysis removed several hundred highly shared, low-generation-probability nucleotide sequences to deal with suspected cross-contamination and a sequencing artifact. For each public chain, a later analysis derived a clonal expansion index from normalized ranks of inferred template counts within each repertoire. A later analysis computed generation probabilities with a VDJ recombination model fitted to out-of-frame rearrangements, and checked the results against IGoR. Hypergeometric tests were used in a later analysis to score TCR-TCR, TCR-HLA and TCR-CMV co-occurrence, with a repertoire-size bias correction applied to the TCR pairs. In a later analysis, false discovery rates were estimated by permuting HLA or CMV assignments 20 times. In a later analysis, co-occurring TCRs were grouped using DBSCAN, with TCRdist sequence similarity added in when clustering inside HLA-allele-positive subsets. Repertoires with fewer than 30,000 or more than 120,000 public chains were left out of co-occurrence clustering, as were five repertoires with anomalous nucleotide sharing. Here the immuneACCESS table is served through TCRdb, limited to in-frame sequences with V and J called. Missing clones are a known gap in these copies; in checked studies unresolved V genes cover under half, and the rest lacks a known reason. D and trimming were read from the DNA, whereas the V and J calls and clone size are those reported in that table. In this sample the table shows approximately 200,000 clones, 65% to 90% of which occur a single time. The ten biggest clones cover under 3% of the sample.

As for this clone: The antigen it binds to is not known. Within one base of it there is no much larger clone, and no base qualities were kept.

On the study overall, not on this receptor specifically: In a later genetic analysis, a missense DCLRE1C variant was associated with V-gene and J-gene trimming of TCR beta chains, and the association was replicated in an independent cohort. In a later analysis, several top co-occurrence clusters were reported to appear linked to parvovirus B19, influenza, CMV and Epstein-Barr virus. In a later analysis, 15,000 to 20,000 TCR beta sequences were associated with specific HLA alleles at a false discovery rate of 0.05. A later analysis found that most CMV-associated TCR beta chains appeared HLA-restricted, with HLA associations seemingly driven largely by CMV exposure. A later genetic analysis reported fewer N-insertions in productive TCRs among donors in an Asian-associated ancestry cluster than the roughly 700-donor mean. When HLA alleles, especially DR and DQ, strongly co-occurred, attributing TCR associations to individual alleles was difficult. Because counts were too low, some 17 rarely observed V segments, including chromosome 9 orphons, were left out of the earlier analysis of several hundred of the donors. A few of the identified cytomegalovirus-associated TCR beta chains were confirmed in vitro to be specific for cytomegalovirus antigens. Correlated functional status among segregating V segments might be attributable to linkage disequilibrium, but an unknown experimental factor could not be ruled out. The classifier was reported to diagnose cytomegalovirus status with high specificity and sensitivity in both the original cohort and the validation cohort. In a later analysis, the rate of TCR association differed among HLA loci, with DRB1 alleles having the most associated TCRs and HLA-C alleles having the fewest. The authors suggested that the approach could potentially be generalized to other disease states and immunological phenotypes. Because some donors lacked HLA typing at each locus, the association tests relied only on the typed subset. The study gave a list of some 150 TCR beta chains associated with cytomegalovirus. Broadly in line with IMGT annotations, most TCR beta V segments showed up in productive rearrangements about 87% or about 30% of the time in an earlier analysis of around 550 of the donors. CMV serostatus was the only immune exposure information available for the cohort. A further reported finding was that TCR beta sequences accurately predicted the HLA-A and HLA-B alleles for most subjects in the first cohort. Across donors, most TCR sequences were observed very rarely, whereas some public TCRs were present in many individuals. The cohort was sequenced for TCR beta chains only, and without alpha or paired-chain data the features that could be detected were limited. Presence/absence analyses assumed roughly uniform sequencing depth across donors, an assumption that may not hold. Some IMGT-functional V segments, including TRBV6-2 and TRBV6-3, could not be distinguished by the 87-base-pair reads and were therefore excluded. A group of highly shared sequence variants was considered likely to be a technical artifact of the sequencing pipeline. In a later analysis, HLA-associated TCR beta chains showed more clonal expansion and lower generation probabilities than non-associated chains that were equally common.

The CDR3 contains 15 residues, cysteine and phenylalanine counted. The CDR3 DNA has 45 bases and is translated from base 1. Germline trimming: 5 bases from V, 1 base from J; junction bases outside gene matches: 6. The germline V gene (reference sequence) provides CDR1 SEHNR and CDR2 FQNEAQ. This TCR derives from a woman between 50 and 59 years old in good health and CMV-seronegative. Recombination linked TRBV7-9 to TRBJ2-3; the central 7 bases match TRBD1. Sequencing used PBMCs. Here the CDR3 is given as CASSAAGTGTDTQYF. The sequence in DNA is TGTGCCAGCAGCGCGGCCGGGACAGGCACAGATACGCAGTATTTT. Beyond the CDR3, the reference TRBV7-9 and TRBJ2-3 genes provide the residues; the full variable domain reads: DTGVSQNPRHKITKRGQNVTFRCDPISEHNRLYWYRQTLGQGPEFLTYFQNEAQLEKSRLLSDRFSAERPKGSFSTLEIQRTEQGDSAMYLCASSAAGTGTDTQYFGPGTRLTVL.